The 29 T cell receptor beta chains below come from one sample, sequenced in a study of T cells in Graves' hyperthyroidism and ophthalmopathy (dated by TCRdb to between 2018 and 2021). Libraries were prepared through multiplex PCR. TCRdb records Illumina HiSeq 2000 as the sequencer. The TCR beta CDR3 regions were amplified from RNA transcripts. For the first round of RT-PCR on the TCR CDR3, the HTBI primer set was used together with the Qiagen OneStep RT-PCR kit. The raw public data were reprocessed by TCRdb itself: fastp quality trimming at Q25, MiXCR clonotype calling, in-frame beta chains only. Every distinct CDR3 protein forms one entry, paired with its most common genes and DNA. Across this sample there are about 420,000 distinct CDR3 sequences, with about an eighth seen only once. 5% to 6% of the sample goes to the ten largest clones. Sequencing input: blood. These receptors came from a woman aged 18-29 years with Graves' hyperthyroidism.

The chain joins TRBV29-1 to TRBJ2-7; D is perhaps TRBD2 (5 bases). The germline V and J ends were trimmed by 7 bases and 6 bases, with 16 bases remaining between them. Germline V gene sequence: CDR1 SQVTM, CDR2 ANQGSEA. The CDR3 spans 12 residues. The DNA for the CDR3 is TGCAGCGCAGCACCCCCCCGGGGCGAGCAGTACTTC. It translates to CSAAPPRGEQYF.

The rearrangement links TRBV29-1 to TRBJ2-1; perhaps TRBD2 as D (6 bases). The CDR3 has 11 amino acids. V was cut by 7 bases and J by 5 bases, with 9 bases left in between. Germline CDR1 is SQVTM and CDR2 is ANQGSEA. The CDR3 DNA follows: TGCAGCGGGAGGGTAAACAATGAGCAGTTCTTC. This sequence encodes CSGRVNNEQFF.

This clonotype was picked up many times. The chain employs TRBV28 and TRBJ2-3; 12 bases align to TRBD2. The CDR3 totals 15 residues. Germline V CDR1 and CDR2: MDHEN, SYDVKM. V was pared by 6 bases and J by 4 bases, with 5 bases of the junction left unmatched. The CDR3 sequence is CASSLAGGVADTQYF. CDR3 bases: TGTGCCAGCAGCCTAGCGGGAGGGGTTGCAGATACGCAGTATTTT.

This clonotype was found a few times. Germline and junction disagree at one end, which may indicate a read error. The V gene is TRBV7-7, the J gene TRBJ2-1; possibly TRBD1 or TRBD2 for D (5 bases each). This CDR3 has 14 amino acids. Per the germline V gene, CDR1 is SSHAT and CDR2 is FNYEAQ (reference sequence). CDR3 sequence (DNA): TGTGCTAGCAGCTTGGGGTGGGGGTACAATGAGCAGTTCTTC. This codes for CASSLGWGYNEQFF. Looking up the rest from reference TRBV7-7 and TRBJ2-1 gives the full variable domain: GAGVSQSPRYKVTKRGQDVTLRCDPISSHATLYWYQQALGQGPEFLTYFNYEAQPDKSGLPSDRFSAERPEGSISTLTIQRTEQRDSAMYRCASSLGWGYNEQFFGPGTRLTVL.

This clonotype has ten or more counts. V usage is TRBV6-1 and J usage is TRBJ1-5; 7 nucleotides line up with TRBD1. V trimming: 2 bases; J trimming: 7 bases; junction bases outside the gene matches: 11. CDR1 and CDR2 (germline): MNHNS, SASEGT. The CDR3 contains 16 residues. Here the CDR3 reads CASSEFIGGGLQPQHF. In DNA, the CDR3 is TGTGCCAGCAGTGAATTTATAGGAGGGGGCCTACAGCCCCAGCATTTT.

This clonotype came up many times. V gene TRBV7-2 combines with J gene TRBJ2-5, with TRBD1 as a possible D gene (6 bases). CDR1 and CDR2 from the germline V gene are SGHTA and FQGNSA. The CDR3 sequence is 15 residues long. The germline V and J ends were trimmed by 3 bases and 6 bases, with 17 bases remaining between them. The CDR3 nucleotides are TGTGCCAGCAGCTTCGCCGGGACAAGTTTTAAGACCCAGTACTTC. It translates to CASSFAGTSFKTQYF.

This clonotype was detected many times. The chain links TRBV20-1 to TRBJ2-3; 11 bases are a match to TRBD2. Germline CDR1 and CDR2: DFQATT and SNEGSKA (reference sequence). The V segment lost 3 bases and the J segment 0 bases; nucleotides outside the gene matches: 8. The CDR3 loop spans 17 amino acids. CDR3 residues: CSARLAGGIPSTDTQYF. As DNA, the CDR3 is TGCAGTGCTAGGCTAGCGGGAGGCATCCCTAGCACAGATACGCAGTATTTT.

At least ten counts were recorded for this clonotype. This chain joins TRBV10-3 and TRBJ1-3, with 8 bases that match TRBD1. This CDR3 has 16 residues. The V gene end was trimmed by 4 bases and the J gene end by 3 bases; junction bases not matched to a gene: 8. Germline CDR1 ENHRY, CDR2 SYGVKD. CDR3 sequence (DNA): TGTGCCATCAGTGCGCGACAGGGGATTAGTGGAAACACCATATATTTT. This sequence encodes CAISARQGISGNTIYF.

This chain connects TRBV19 to TRBJ1-5; 7 nucleotides match TRBD1. The CDR3 totals 16 residues. Trimming took 4 bases from V and 2 from J; bases not matched to a gene: 8. Germline V gene data show CDR1 as LNHDA and CDR2 as SQIVND (reference sequence). CDR3 in DNA: TGTGCCAGTAGTACCCGCCCCACAGGGGGCAATCAGCCCCAGCATTTT. As protein: CASSTRPTGGNQPQHF.

Only a few counts were recorded for this clonotype. This chain links TRBV9 with TRBJ1-1; a weak D match, TRBD1 (5 bases). CDR3 length: 14 residues. Trimming pared 3 bases from V and 5 bases from J, leaving 14 bases between. Germline loops: CDR1 SGDLS, CDR2 YYNGEE. CDR3 in amino acids: CASSANQAGTEAFF. The CDR3 nucleotides are TGTGCCAGCAGCGCTAATCAGGCAGGGACTGAAGCTTTCTTT. The whole variable domain, remainder taken from reference TRBV9 and TRBJ1-1, is DSGVTQTPKHLITATGQRVTLRCSPRSGDLSVYWYQQSLDQGLQFLIQYYNGEERAKGNILERFSAQQFPDLHSELNLSSLELGDSALYFCASSANQAGTEAFFGQGTRLTVV.

This clonotype was picked up many times. The chain links TRBV27 to TRBJ2-2, with 8 bases fitting TRBD1. V gave up 3 bases and J gave up 7 bases; unmatched junction bases: 4. The CDR3 consists of 14 residues. Germline values: CDR1 MNHEY, CDR2 SMNVEV (reference sequence). CDR3 DNA sequence: TGTGCCAGCAGTTTGCAGGGGGCTGTCGGGGAGCTGTTTTTT. It encodes CASSLQGAVGELFF.

V gene TRBV5-1 combines with J gene TRBJ2-7; 8 bases fit TRBD1. Germline trimming cut 0 bases from V and 4 bases from J; bases unmatched to any gene: 6. Per the germline V gene, CDR1 is SGHRS and CDR2 is YFSETQ. This CDR3 has 15 residues. The CDR3: CASSLAAQGAYEQYF. In DNA, the CDR3 is TGCGCCAGCAGCTTGGCCGCCCAGGGGGCTTACGAGCAGTACTTC.

In this sample, this clonotype turned up once. The V gene is TRBV13, the J gene TRBJ2-5; D is perhaps TRBD2 (6 bases). The CDR3 consists of 14 residues. V lost 5 bases and J 0 bases, leaving 10 bases between the germline ends. The germline CDR1 and CDR2 sequences are PRHDT and FYEKMQ (reference sequence). CDR3 nucleotide sequence: TGTGCCAGCAGCGCCCGGGGGAACCAAGAGACCCAGTACTTC. Translation: CASSARGNQETQYF.

This clonotype was detected ten times or more. The rearrangement links TRBV10-3 to TRBJ2-7, with 8 bases that match TRBD1. The CDR3 loop spans 15 amino acids. Germline V gene data show CDR1 as ENHRY and CDR2 as SYGVKD. V was pared by 3 bases and J by 2 bases, with 6 bases of the junction left unmatched. This CDR3 is CAISDPGGTTYEQYF. The CDR3 DNA reads as TGTGCCATCAGTGATCCAGGGGGCACAACCTACGAGCAGTACTTC.

This clonotype was detected only once. An end of the junction does not agree with germline; a read error may underlie this. The V and J genes are TRBV2 and TRBJ1-5; weak D call: TRBD1 (5 bases). The CDR3 extends over 16 amino acids. The germline V gene encodes CDR1 SNHLY and CDR2 FYNNEI. The CDR3: CASSQESGTLWQPQHF. The DNA for the CDR3 is TGCGCCAGCAGCCAAGAATCCGGGACGTTGTGGCAGCCCCAGCATTTT.

The table lists this clonotype with a few counts. The V and J genes are TRBV5-4 and TRBJ2-3; 13 bases agree with TRBD2. The CDR3 has 16 amino acids. Per germline, CDR1 SGHNT and CDR2 YYREEE (reference sequence). Trimming removed 4 bases from V and 6 bases from J; junction bases left unmatched: 8. The CDR3 coding sequence is TGTGCCAGCAGCCTCGGGACTAGCGGGACGTTGGATACGCAGTATTTT. Its protein is CASSLGTSGTLDTQYF. Based on the CDR3 plus reference TRBV5-4 and TRBJ2-3, the full variable domain is ETGVTQSPTHLIKTRGQQVTLRCSSQSGHNTVSWYQQALGQGPQFIFQYYREEENGRGNFPPRFSGLQFPNYSSELNVNALELDDSALYLCASSLGTSGTLDTQYFGPGTRLTVL.

Only a few counts were recorded for this clonotype. This may arise from a read error, as a much more abundant clone is one base away. V is TRBV29-1 and J is TRBJ2-7; TRBD1 is a possible D gene (6 bases). Trimming stripped 6 bases from V and 8 bases from J, with 17 bases between. CDR1 and CDR2 from the germline V gene are SQVTM and ANQGSEA. The CDR3 covers 12 residues. CDR3 in amino acids: CSVRGFGYKQYF. CDR3 coding DNA: TGCAGCGTAAGGGGGTTCGGGTACAAGCAGTACTTC.

Many counts were recorded for this clonotype. The chain recombines TRBV4-1 with TRBJ1-1; possible D gene TRBD1, 6 bases. The length of the CDR3 is 14 residues. The germline gives CDR1 MGHRA, CDR2 YSYEKL. Trimming removed 7 bases at V and 5 bases at J, with 17 bases between. The CDR3 loop is CASMTVGGGTEAFF. The CDR3 DNA reads TGCGCCAGCATGACGGTGGGAGGGGGTACTGAAGCTTTCTTT.

A word on this clonotype: This may be a read error: a much more frequent sequence differs by one nucleotide. The V and J genes are TRBV7-9 and TRBJ2-1; weak D call: TRBD2 (5 bases). The V end lost 1 base, the J end lost 7 bases, and 14 bases lay between the germline ends. This CDR3 has 15 residues. Germline assignment: CDR1 SEHNR and CDR2 FQNEAQ (reference sequence). Here the CDR3 reads CASSLELASINEQFF. The CDR3 bases are TGTGCCAGCAGCTTAGAGCTAGCCTCCATAAATGAGCAGTTCTTC.

Ten or more counts support this clonotype. The V and J genes are TRBV6-1 and TRBJ2-7; 9 bases align to TRBD1. V shed 6 bases, J shed 7 bases, and the junction held 16 bases outside the gene matches. The CDR3 length is 16 residues. In germline, CDR1 is MNHNS, CDR2 SASEGT. This chain's CDR3 is CASRRDRVGGDEEQYF. DNA for the CDR3: TGTGCCAGCAGGCGGGACAGGGTGGGGGGGGATGAAGAGCAGTACTTC.

This clonotype was seen only a few times. The J gene is TRBJ2-2, the V gene TRBV6-1; D not certain. Germline values: CDR1 MNHNS, CDR2 SASEGT. The CDR3 loop spans 14 amino acids. Trimming took off 7 bases at V and 4 bases at J, with 13 bases between the two ends. The CDR3 region has the DNA TGTGCCAGCACTGGAGATGCAAGCACCGGGGAGCTGTTTTTT. Translated: CASTGDASTGELFF.

V usage is TRBV28 and J usage is TRBJ2-7, with D possibly being TRBD2 (5 bases). Per the germline V gene, CDR1 is MDHEN and CDR2 is SYDVKM. Trimming cost V 6 bases and J 5 bases, with 17 bases left between them. CDR3 size: 14 residues. The CDR3 region has the DNA TGTGCCAGCAGCCTCCAGTCCGGGAACGACGAGCAGTACTTC. Amino acid sequence: CASSLQSGNDEQYF.

The V gene is TRBV19, the J gene TRBJ2-1, with no clear D. The germline gives CDR1 LNHDA, CDR2 SQIVND (reference sequence). Between the trimmed V and J ends, which lost 7 bases and 2 bases, there was a span of 9 bases. The CDR3 contains 13 residues. This chain's CDR3 is CASILTTYNEQFF. The CDR3 DNA sequence: TGTGCCAGTATACTTACTACCTACAATGAGCAGTTCTTC.

This clonotype was counted many times. The V and J genes are TRBV20-1 and TRBJ1-2; 9 bases agree with TRBD1. The V gene end was trimmed by 7 bases and the J gene end by 1 base; junction bases not matched to a gene: 4. Germline assignment: CDR1 DFQATT and CDR2 SNEGSKA (reference sequence). The CDR3 sequence is 13 residues long. The CDR3 bases are TGCAGTGTAAGACAGGGGGATAACTATGGCTACACCTTC. Amino acid sequence: CSVRQGDNYGYTF.

This clonotype has ten or more counts. The chain links TRBV30 to TRBJ2-7; TRBD1 agrees at 7 bases. Trimming cost V 2 bases and J 4 bases; bases outside gene matches: 11. Germline V gene lookup returns CDR1 GTSNPN and CDR2 SVGIG (reference sequence). The CDR3 has 15 residues. CDR3 amino acids: CAWSIEQGLGYEQYF. The CDR3 nucleotides read TGTGCCTGGAGTATCGAACAGGGGCTGGGGTACGAGCAGTACTTC.

This clonotype was picked up one time. This sequence joins TRBV2 and TRBJ2-7; 8 bases align to TRBD2. With 6 bases clipped from V and 4 bases from J, the junction kept 11 bases outside the gene matches. Per the germline V gene, CDR1 is SNHLY and CDR2 is FYNNEI. CDR3 size: 15 residues. The CDR3 loop is CASSGGDSYLYEQYF. CDR3 sequence (DNA): TGTGCCAGCAGCGGGGGGGACTCTTACCTGTACGAGCAGTACTTC.

This clonotype was recorded a few times. The chain recombines TRBV14 with TRBJ1-2; D gene uncertain. Germline V CDR1 and CDR2: SGHDN, FVKESK. V lost 4 bases, J lost 8 bases, and 11 bases lay in between. This CDR3 region has 12 residues. Written as DNA, the CDR3 is TGTGCCAGCAGCCTCAGGACCGGCGGCTACACCTTC. Amino acid sequence: CASSLRTGGYTF.

This clonotype was observed at least ten times. The chain carries TRBV20-1 and TRBJ2-1; the D gene is possibly TRBD1 (6 bases). The CDR3 spans 12 residues. Trimming took off 7 bases at V and 5 bases at J, with 12 bases between the two ends. Germline CDR1 and CDR2: DFQATT and SNEGSKA (reference sequence). CDR3 coding DNA: TGCAGTGTCCCGGACAGTGACAATGAGCAGTTCTTC. Translating gives CSVPDSDNEQFF.

This clonotype has at least ten counts. The rearrangement links TRBV12-3 or TRBV12-4 to TRBJ2-3; D is unresolved. The CDR3 length is 14 residues. Trimming removed 0 bases at V and 0 bases at J, with 4 bases between. The CDR3 nucleotides read TGTGCCAGCAGTTTAGCCAGTAGCACAGATACGCAGTATTTT. It yields the protein CASSLASSTDTQYF.